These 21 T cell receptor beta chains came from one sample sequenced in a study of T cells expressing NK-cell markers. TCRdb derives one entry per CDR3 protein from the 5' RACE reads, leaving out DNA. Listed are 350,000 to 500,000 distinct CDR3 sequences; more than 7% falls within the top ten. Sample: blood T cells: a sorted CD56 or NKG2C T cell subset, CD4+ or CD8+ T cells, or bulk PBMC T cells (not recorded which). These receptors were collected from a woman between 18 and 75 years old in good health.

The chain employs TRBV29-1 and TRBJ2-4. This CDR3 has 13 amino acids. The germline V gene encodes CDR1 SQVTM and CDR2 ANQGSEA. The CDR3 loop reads CSALTNPENIQYF.

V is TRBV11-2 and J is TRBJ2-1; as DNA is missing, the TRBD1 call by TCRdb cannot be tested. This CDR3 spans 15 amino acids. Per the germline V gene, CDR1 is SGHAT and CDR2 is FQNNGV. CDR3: CASSLMAGKSNEQFF.

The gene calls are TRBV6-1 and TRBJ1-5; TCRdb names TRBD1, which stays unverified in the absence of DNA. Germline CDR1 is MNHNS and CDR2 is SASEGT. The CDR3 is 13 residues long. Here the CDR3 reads CASSGTSNQPQHF.

The CDR3 loop is CASSQETDRNSPLHF. This sequence joins TRBV4-2 and TRBJ1-6. CDR3 length: 15 amino acids. Germline V gene lookup returns CDR1 LGHNA and CDR2 YNFKEQ.

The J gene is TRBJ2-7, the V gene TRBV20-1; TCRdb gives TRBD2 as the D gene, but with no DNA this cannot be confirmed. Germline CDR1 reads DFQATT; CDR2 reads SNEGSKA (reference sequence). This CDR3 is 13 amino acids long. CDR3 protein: CSANWEREYEQYF.

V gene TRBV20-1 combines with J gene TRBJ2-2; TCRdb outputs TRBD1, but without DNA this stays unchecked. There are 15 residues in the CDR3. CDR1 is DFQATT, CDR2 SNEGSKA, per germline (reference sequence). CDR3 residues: CSARWGRTNTGELFF.

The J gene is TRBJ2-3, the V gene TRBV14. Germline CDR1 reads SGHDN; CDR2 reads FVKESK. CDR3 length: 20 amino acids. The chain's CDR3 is CASSQGQVLKPRQNTDTQYF.

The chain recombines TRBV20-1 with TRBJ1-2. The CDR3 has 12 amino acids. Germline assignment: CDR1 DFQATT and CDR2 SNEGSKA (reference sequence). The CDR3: CSASLGNYGYTF.

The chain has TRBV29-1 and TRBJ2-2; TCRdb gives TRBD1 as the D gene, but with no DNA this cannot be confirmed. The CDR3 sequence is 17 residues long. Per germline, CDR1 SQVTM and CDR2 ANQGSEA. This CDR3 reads CSVENAGTGGIIGELFF.

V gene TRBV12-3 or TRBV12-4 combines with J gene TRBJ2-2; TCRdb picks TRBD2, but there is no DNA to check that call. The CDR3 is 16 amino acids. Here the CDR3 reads CASSLLAVANTGELFF.

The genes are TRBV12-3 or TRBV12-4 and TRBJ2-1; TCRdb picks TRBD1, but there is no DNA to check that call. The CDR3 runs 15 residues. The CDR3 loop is CASTKDSGQDNEQFF.

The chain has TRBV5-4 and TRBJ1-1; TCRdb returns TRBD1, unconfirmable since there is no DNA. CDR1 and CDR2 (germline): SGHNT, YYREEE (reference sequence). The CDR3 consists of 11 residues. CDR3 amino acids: CASSKDREAFF.

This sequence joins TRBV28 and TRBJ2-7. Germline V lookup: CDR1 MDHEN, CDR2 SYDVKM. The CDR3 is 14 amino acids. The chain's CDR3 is CASSLLVGDYEQYF.

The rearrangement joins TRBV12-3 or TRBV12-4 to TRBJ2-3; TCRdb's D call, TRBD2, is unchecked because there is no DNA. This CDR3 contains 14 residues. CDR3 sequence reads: CASSLRETTDTQYF.

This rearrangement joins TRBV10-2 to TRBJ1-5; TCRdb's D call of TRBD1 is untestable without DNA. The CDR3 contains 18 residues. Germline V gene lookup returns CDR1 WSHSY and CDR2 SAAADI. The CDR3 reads CASSEPGGAPYSNQPQHF.

This CDR3 is CASSIQDLYEQYF. The chain employs TRBV21-1 and TRBJ2-7. TRBV21-1 is marked as a pseudogene. This CDR3 contains 13 residues.

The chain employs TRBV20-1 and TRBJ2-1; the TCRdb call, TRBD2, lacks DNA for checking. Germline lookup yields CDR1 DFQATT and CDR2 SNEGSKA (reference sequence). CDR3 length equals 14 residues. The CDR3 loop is CSAIGLAGVNEQFF.

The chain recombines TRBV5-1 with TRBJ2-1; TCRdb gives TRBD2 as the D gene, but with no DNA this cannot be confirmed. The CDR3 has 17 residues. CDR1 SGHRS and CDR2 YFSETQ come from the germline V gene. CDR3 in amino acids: CASSSGVDLAPYNEQFF.

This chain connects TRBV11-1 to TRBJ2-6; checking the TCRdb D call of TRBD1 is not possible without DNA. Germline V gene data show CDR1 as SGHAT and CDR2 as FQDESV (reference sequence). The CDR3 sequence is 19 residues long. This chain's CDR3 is CASSLKTGQGFLRANVLTF. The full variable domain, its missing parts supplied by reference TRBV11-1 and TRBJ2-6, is EAEVAQSPRYKITEKSQAVAFWCDPISGHATLYWYRQILGQGPELLVQFQDESVVDDSQLPKDRFSAERLKGVDSTLKIQPAELGDSAMYLCASSLKTGQGFLRANVLTFGAGSRLTVL.

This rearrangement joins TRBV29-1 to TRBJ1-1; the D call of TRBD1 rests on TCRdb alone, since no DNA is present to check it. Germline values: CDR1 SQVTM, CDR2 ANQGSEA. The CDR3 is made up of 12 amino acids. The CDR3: CSVVPGKGEAFF. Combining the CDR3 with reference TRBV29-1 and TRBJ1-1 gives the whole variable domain SAVISQKPSRDICQRGTSLTIQCQVDSQVTMMFWYRQQPGQSLTLIATANQGSEATYESGFVIDKFPISRPNLTFSTLTVSNMSPEDSSIYLCSVVPGKGEAFFGQGTRLTVV.

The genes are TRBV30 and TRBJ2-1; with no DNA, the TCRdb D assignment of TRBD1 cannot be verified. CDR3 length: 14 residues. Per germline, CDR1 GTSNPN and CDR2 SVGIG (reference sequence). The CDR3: CAWAPGTGYNEQFF.